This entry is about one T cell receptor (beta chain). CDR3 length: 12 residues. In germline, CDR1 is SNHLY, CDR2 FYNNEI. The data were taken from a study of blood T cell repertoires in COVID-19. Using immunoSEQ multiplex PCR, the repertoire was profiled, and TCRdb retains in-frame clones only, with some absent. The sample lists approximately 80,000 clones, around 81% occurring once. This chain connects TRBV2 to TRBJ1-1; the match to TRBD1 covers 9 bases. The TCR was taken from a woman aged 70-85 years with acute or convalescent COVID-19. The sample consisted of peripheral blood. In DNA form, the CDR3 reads TGTGCTGACCGGGACAGGGCCACTGAAGCTTTCTTT. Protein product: CADRDRATEAFF.